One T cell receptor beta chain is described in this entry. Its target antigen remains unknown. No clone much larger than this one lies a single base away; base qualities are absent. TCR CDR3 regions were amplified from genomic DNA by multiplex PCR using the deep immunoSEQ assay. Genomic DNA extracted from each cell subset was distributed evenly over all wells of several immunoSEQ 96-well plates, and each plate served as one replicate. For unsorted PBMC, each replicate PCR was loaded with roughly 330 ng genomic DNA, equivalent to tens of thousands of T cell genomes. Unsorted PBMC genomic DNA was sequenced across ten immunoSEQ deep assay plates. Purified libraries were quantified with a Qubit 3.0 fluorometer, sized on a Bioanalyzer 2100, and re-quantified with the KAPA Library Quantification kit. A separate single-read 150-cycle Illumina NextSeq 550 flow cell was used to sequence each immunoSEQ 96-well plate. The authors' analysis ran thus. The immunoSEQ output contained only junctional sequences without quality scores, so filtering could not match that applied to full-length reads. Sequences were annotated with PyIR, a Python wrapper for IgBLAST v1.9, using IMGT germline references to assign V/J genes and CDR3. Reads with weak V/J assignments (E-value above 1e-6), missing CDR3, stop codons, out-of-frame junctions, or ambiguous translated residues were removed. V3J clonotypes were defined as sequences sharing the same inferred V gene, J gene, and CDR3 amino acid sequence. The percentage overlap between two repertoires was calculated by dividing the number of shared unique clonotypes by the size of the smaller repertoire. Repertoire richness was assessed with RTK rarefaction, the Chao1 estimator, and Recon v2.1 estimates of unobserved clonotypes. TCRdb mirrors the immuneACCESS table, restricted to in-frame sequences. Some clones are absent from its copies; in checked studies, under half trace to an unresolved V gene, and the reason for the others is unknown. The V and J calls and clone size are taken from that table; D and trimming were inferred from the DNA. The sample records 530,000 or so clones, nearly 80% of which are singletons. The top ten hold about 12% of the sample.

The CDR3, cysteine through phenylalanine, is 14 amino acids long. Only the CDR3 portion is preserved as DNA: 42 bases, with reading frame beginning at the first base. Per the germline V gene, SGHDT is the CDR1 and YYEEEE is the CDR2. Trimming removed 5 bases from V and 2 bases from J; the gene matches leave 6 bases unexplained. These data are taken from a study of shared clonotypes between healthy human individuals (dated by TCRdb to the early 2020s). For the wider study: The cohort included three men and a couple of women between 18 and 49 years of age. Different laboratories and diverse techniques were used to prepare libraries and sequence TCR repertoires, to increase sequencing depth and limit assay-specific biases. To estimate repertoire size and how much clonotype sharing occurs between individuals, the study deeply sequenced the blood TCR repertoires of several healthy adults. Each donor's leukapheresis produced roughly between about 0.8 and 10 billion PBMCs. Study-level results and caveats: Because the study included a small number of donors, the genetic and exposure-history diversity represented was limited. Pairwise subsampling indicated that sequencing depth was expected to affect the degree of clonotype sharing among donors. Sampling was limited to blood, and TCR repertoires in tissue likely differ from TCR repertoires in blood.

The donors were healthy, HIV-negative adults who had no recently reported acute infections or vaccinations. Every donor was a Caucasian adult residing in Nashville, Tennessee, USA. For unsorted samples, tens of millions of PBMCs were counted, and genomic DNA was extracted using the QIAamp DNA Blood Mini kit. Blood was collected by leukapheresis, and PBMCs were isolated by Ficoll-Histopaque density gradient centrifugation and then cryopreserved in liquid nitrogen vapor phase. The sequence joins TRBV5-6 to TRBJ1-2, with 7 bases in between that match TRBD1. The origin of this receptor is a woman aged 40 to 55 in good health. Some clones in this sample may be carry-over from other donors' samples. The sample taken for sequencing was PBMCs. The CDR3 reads CASSGTVQNYGYTF. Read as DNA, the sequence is TGTGCCAGCAGTGGGACAGTCCAAAACTATGGCTACACCTTC.